What follows is one T cell receptor (beta chain) and its context. What it recognizes is unknown. The data derive from a study of molecular identifiers for immune sequencing clone quantification. For naive CD8 T cells, sorting used the CD8+CD4-CCR7+CD45RA+ phenotype. MiXCR, run by TCRdb on the PCR reads, gives a single entry per CDR3 protein. This sample has about 510,000 distinct CDR3 sequences, with about a fifth found just once. Study-wide points: Clones above 20 RNA copies held over 99% of effector molecules, under 1% in naive cells.

The sample comprised naive CD8+ T cells from blood, with Jurkat cell RNA spiked in. Sample subset: FACS-sorted CD8+CD4-CCR7+CD45RA+ naive T cells. This clonotype was sampled from a human donor in good health. Some libraries in this study had Jurkat cell RNA spiked in.

The CDR3 reads CASSNLSGTQYF. CDR3 coding DNA: TGTGCCAGCAGTAACCTCTCCGGGACCCAGTACTTC. The chain employs TRBV12-3 or TRBV12-4 and TRBJ2-5; unclear D gene. This CDR3 spans 12 amino acids. V was clipped by 5 bases and J by 7 bases, with 11 bases between them.